This TCR beta chain is drawn from a study of shared clonotypes between healthy human individuals. General study points: Clonotype sharing across donors was expected to vary with sequencing depth.

In the case of this clone: Antigen unknown.

Study processing details: Filtering was not the same, since immunoSEQ gave junction-only sequences without quality scores. Generated by immunoSEQ multiplex PCR, the TCRdb table keeps only in-frame clones and is missing some. V and J calls and clone size are given by that table; D and trimming were obtained from the DNA. The sample has some 2,400,000 clones; roughly 95% are singletons. The sample consisted of naive CD4+ T cells sorted from blood. Noted subset: CD45RA+ positively selected. The sequence was obtained from a man between 18 and 29 years old in good health.

Written as DNA, the CDR3 is TGTGCCAGCAGCTTGGACAGCCTCTCCTACGAGCAGTACTTC. Residues: CASSLDSLSYEQYF. The gene calls are TRBV9 and TRBJ2-7, with D tentatively TRBD1 (6 bases). Germline V CDR1 and CDR2: SGDLS, YYNGEE. V dropped 4 bases and J dropped 0 bases, with 11 bases sitting between them. The CDR3 is 14 amino acids.